These T cell receptor beta chains were read from a single sample in a study of blood T cell repertoires in COVID-19. Only in-frame clones appear in the TCRdb table, and some are missing; sequencing was by immunoSEQ multiplex PCR. The sample consists of 260,000 or so clones, 70% to 90% of them appearing once. What was sequenced was PBMCs or T cells enriched from blood (not recorded which). The receptors derive from a man younger than 30 who had recovered from COVID-19. CDR3s include the opening cysteine and the closing phenylalanine or tryptophan. Fields, in order: J gene, clone size, CDR3 length, V gene, D gene, CDR3 DNA, CDR3 protein. A D gene is named only where the DNA matches it firmly. Clone size is not always given. Where it is, it says once, few, many or a class for expanded clones.

J: TRBJ1-3; size: NA; length: 16; V: TRBV18; D: NA; DNA: TGTGCCAGCTCACCACTTGGACTGCTCTCTGGAAACACCATATATTTT; CDR3: CASSPLGLLSGNTIYF
J: TRBJ1-2; size: NA; length: 12; V: TRBV5-4; D: NA; DNA: TGTGCCAGCAGCTTAGGTTCGGGGTATTACACCTTC; CDR3: CASSLGSGYYTF
J: TRBJ2-5; size: NA; length: 15; V: TRBV7-9; D: TRBD2; DNA: TGTGCCAGCAGCTTGGGGCTAGCGGGACAAGAGACCCAGTACTTC; CDR3: CASSLGLAGQETQYF
J: TRBJ2-7; size: NA; length: 17; V: TRBV11-2; D: NA; DNA: TGTGCCAGCAGCACATACAGGAGGGTGGCCCCCGTCTACGAGCAGTACTTC; CDR3: CASSTYRRVAPVYEQYF
J: TRBJ2-1; size: NA; length: 14; V: TRBV6-5; D: NA; DNA: TGTGCCAGCAGTTCCCCCTCAGTGCTTGGTTGGCAGTTCTTC; CDR3: CASSSPSVLGWQFF
J: TRBJ2-1; size: NA; length: 15; V: TRBV5-1; D: TRBD2; DNA: TGCGCCAGCAGCTTGATCGCGGGGGGGATTAATGAGCAGTTCTTC; CDR3: CASSLIAGGINEQFF
J: TRBJ2-3; size: NA; length: 15; V: TRBV4-1; D: TRBD1; DNA: TGCGCCAGCAGCCAAGTCGACAGGGGGCTCAATACGCAGTATTTT; CDR3: CASSQVDRGLNTQYF
J: TRBJ2-7; size: NA; length: 16; V: TRBV12-2; D: NA; DNA: TGTGCAAGTCGCCCGGGACTAGCGGAGAGACCCTACGAGCAGTACTTC; CDR3: CASRPGLAERPYEQYF
J: TRBJ2-2; size: NA; length: 18; V: TRBV4-1; D: NA; DNA: TGCGCCAGCAGCAAGTCTATCGGGAGTCTGGGTAACACCGGGGAGCTGTTTTTT; CDR3: CASSKSIGSLGNTGELFF
J: TRBJ1-1; size: NA; length: 12; V: TRBV24-1; D: NA; DNA: TGTGCCACCAGTGACCTCTACAGTGAAGCTTTCTTT; CDR3: CATSDLYSEAFF
J: TRBJ1-5; size: few; length: 15; V: TRBV19; D: NA; DNA: TGTGCCAGTAGTCTCGACAGATATAGCAATCAGCCCCAGCATTTT; CDR3: CASSLDRYSNQPQHF
J: TRBJ1-2; size: NA; length: 12; V: TRBV7-9; D: NA; DNA: TGTGCCAGCAGCTTAGTAGAGAGTGGCTACACCTTC; CDR3: CASSLVESGYTF
J: TRBJ2-2; size: NA; length: 16; V: TRBV5-4; D: TRBD1; DNA: TGTGCCAGCAGTCGCCCAGGGACAGAGAACACCGGGGAGCTGTTTTTT; CDR3: CASSRPGTENTGELFF
J: TRBJ2-7; size: once; length: 14; V: TRBV6-5; D: TRBD1; DNA: TGTGCCAGCAGTCCATACAGGGGGCCCTACGAGCAGTACTTC; CDR3: CASSPYRGPYEQYF
J: TRBJ2-1; size: NA; length: 13; V: TRBV24-1; D: NA; DNA: TGTGCCACCAGTGAGGGGCTTTACAATGAGCAGTTCTTC; CDR3: CATSEGLYNEQFF
J: TRBJ2-3; size: NA; length: 15; V: TRBV5-1; D: TRBD2; DNA: TGCGCCAGCAGCTTGGCGTTGCGGGGGAGGGATACGCAGTATTTT; CDR3: CASSLALRGRDTQYF
J: TRBJ1-4; size: NA; length: 10; V: TRBV20-1; D: NA; DNA: TGCAGTGCCGAGAAGGAAAAACTGTTTTTT; CDR3: CSAEKEKLFF
J: TRBJ2-7; size: few; length: 14; V: TRBV7-2; D: NA; DNA: TGTGCCAGCAGCCCCCAAAGCGGCCCCTACGAGCAGTACTTC; CDR3: CASSPQSGPYEQYF
J: TRBJ2-3; size: NA; length: 15; V: TRBV7-3; D: TRBD2; DNA: TGTGCCAGCAGCTTAAGCTACGGGAGGCTGGATACGCAGTATTTT; CDR3: CASSLSYGRLDTQYF
J: TRBJ1-2; size: NA; length: 15; V: TRBV28; D: NA; DNA: TGTGCCAGCAGTTTTCCGGGAGCTGTTAACTATGGCTACACCTTC; CDR3: CASSFPGAVNYGYTF
J: TRBJ2-2; size: NA; length: 16; V: TRBV5-6; D: TRBD1; DNA: TGTGCCAGCAGCTTGATCAAGGGGGCGCGCACCGGGGAGCTGTTTTTT; CDR3: CASSLIKGARTGELFF
J: TRBJ1-1; size: NA; length: 13; V: TRBV7-8; D: NA; DNA: TGTGCCAGCAGCGAAGAGCGGGGTGCCAATGCTTTCTTT; CDR3: CASSEERGANAFF
J: TRBJ1-1; size: NA; length: 14; V: TRBV3-1/TRBV3-2; D: NA; DNA: TGTGCCAGCAGTTATCAAACAGGGCCCGACAAAGCTTTCTTT; CDR3: CASSYQTGPDKAFF
J: TRBJ1-4; size: NA; length: 14; V: TRBV5-1; D: TRBD1; DNA: TGCGCCAGCAGCTCCGGGACAGCAGATGAAAAACTGTTTTTT; CDR3: CASSSGTADEKLFF
J: TRBJ1-1; size: NA; length: 14; V: TRBV11-3; D: NA; DNA: TGTGCCAGCAGCCCCCGGGGAGGGGCGACTGAAGCTTTCTTT; CDR3: CASSPRGGATEAFF
J: TRBJ1-1; size: NA; length: 15; V: TRBV28; D: TRBD1; DNA: TGTGCCAGCAGTTCGGCGGACAGGGGGAACACTGAAGCTTTCTTT; CDR3: CASSSADRGNTEAFF
J: TRBJ1-1; size: once; length: 11; V: TRBV2; D: TRBD1; DNA: TGTGCCAGCACCCCGGGACAGGAAGCTTTCTTT; CDR3: CASTPGQEAFF
J: TRBJ1-1; size: NA; length: 12; V: TRBV5-1; D: NA; DNA: TGCGCCAGCAGCCCCACAGGGCCTGAAGCTTTCTTT; CDR3: CASSPTGPEAFF
J: TRBJ2-1; size: NA; length: 13; V: TRBV12-3/TRBV12-4; D: TRBD1; DNA: TGTGCCAGCACCAGGGGGCCCGGCAATGAGCAGTTCTTC; CDR3: CASTRGPGNEQFF
J: TRBJ2-6; size: NA; length: 17; V: TRBV9; D: TRBD1; DNA: TGTGCCAGCAGCGAGCCCTCTCAGGGGGCTGGGGCCAACGTCCTGACTTTC; CDR3: CASSEPSQGAGANVLTF
J: TRBJ2-5; size: NA; length: 12; V: TRBV30; D: NA; DNA: TGTGCCTGGAGTGGAGGCGGGGAGACCCAGTACTTC; CDR3: CAWSGGGETQYF
J: TRBJ2-2; size: once; length: 17; V: TRBV18; D: TRBD2; DNA: TGTGCCAGCTCACCGTCGGCTAGCGGGAGTAACGCCGGGGAGCTGTTTTTT; CDR3: CASSPSASGSNAGELFF
J: TRBJ1-5; size: once; length: 15; V: TRBV6-5; D: NA; DNA: TGTGCCAGCCGAGGGAGGCAGGTTGGCAATCAGCCCCAGCATTTT; CDR3: CASRGRQVGNQPQHF
J: TRBJ1-6; size: NA; length: 14; V: TRBV27; D: NA; DNA: TGTGCCAGCAGTTTGTCCAGGGATAATTCACCCCTCCACTTT; CDR3: CASSLSRDNSPLHF
J: TRBJ2-7; size: NA; length: 13; V: TRBV5-1; D: TRBD1; DNA: TGCGCCAGCAGCAGTAGGACAGGTCACGAGCAGTACTTC; CDR3: CASSSRTGHEQYF
J: TRBJ2-4; size: NA; length: 14; V: TRBV6-2/TRBV6-3; D: TRBD1; DNA: TGTGCCAGCAGCCAGGGACAGGGGCGGAACATTCAGTACTTC; CDR3: CASSQGQGRNIQYF
J: TRBJ1-3; size: once; length: 15; V: TRBV6-5; D: NA; DNA: TGTGCCAGCAGTTACTCAGGGGGCTCTGGAAACACCATATATTTT; CDR3: CASSYSGGSGNTIYF
J: TRBJ1-2; size: NA; length: 15; V: TRBV3-1/TRBV3-2; D: TRBD1; DNA: TGTGCCAGCAGCCAAGAGGGTGGCGGGGGGACAGTCTACACCTTC; CDR3: CASSQEGGGGTVYTF
J: TRBJ1-1; size: NA; length: 15; V: TRBV28; D: NA; DNA: TGTGCCAGCACCCCCGGGGGGCTGGGGAACACTGAAGCTTTCTTT; CDR3: CASTPGGLGNTEAFF
J: TRBJ2-2; size: NA; length: 11; V: TRBV7-9; D: NA; DNA: TGTGCCAGCAGCGCGTACGGGGAGCTGTTTTTT; CDR3: CASSAYGELFF
J: TRBJ2-5; size: NA; length: 16; V: TRBV20-1; D: TRBD2; DNA: TGCAGTGCTAGTCAGTCGGGCGCGGGGGTCGAAGAGACCCAGTACTTC; CDR3: CSASQSGAGVEETQYF
J: TRBJ1-1; size: once; length: 13; V: TRBV5-8; D: TRBD1; DNA: TGTGCCAGCAGCGAGGACAGGCCCACTGAAGCTTTCTTT; CDR3: CASSEDRPTEAFF
J: TRBJ1-1; size: NA; length: 12; V: TRBV5-1; D: NA; DNA: TGCGCCAGCAGCTTGGCCAGGGGCCGGGCTTTCTTT; CDR3: CASSLARGRAFF
J: TRBJ2-1; size: NA; length: 15; V: TRBV9; D: TRBD2; DNA: TGTGCCAGCAGCGTACGAGCGGGAGTCGGCAATGAGCAGTTCTTC; CDR3: CASSVRAGVGNEQFF
J: TRBJ2-2; size: once; length: 14; V: TRBV5-1; D: NA; DNA: TGCGCCAGCAGCGCCCGTCCTAGCGCCGGGGAGCTGTTTTTT; CDR3: CASSARPSAGELFF
J: TRBJ1-5; size: once; length: 17; V: TRBV15; D: NA; DNA: TGTGCCACCAGCAGAGGAGAAGGGGCATTTAGCAATCAGCCCCAGCATTTT; CDR3: CATSRGEGAFSNQPQHF
J: TRBJ1-2; size: NA; length: 15; V: TRBV28; D: NA; DNA: TGTGCCAGCAGCCTCGGGGTCCCTGATCCCTATGGCTACACCTTC; CDR3: CASSLGVPDPYGYTF
J: TRBJ2-1; size: NA; length: 15; V: TRBV13; D: TRBD2; DNA: TGTGCCAGCAAAATTAGCGGGGAACCATACAATGAGCAGTTCTTC; CDR3: CASKISGEPYNEQFF
J: TRBJ2-1; size: NA; length: 14; V: TRBV24-1; D: NA; DNA: TGTGCCACCAGGCCCCGGGATGGCACCAATGAGCAGTTCTTC; CDR3: CATRPRDGTNEQFF
J: TRBJ1-4; size: few; length: 16; V: TRBV5-1; D: TRBD1; DNA: TGCGCCAGCAGCGTAGGGACAGTATCAACTAATGAAAAACTGTTTTTT; CDR3: CASSVGTVSTNEKLFF
J: TRBJ1-1; size: NA; length: 13; V: TRBV15; D: NA; DNA: TGTGCCACCAGCAGAGGGCGGACAGATGAAGCTTTCTTT; CDR3: CATSRGRTDEAFF
J: TRBJ2-1; size: once; length: 15; V: TRBV19; D: TRBD1; DNA: TGTGCCAGTAGTTCAGACAGGGCCTCCTACAATGAGCAGTTCTTC; CDR3: CASSSDRASYNEQFF
J: TRBJ1-5; size: NA; length: 13; V: TRBV7-2; D: TRBD1; DNA: TGTGCCAGCAGCCAACAGGGGAATCAGCCCCAGCATTTT; CDR3: CASSQQGNQPQHF